Following are 22 T cell receptor beta chains from one sample sequenced in a study of blood T cell repertoires in COVID-19. Assay used: immunoSEQ multiplex PCR; TCRdb lists only in-frame clones, some missing. In the table there are approximately 120,000 clones, 60% to 85% of which are singletons. The sequencing input was peripheral blood. The source of these receptors is a human donor in a cohort sampled during active or convalescent COVID-19.

This clone was seen a few times. This chain links TRBV7-9 with TRBJ2-1, with D possibly TRBD2 on 5 matching bases. The germline V gene encodes CDR1 SEHNR and CDR2 FQNEAQ (reference sequence). V dropped 4 bases and J dropped 4 bases, with 17 bases sitting between them. This CDR3 is 16 amino acids long. This CDR3 reads CASSSFSDLVYNEQFF. The CDR3 DNA is TGTGCCAGCAGCTCTTTTAGCGACTTGGTATACAATGAGCAGTTCTTC.

This clone occurred a few times. V is TRBV30 and J is TRBJ2-7; 7 bases are shared with TRBD1. V gave up 4 bases and J gave up 2 bases; unmatched junction bases: 2. The CDR3 length is 12 residues. Germline V CDR1 and CDR2: GTSNPN, SVGIG (reference sequence). Here the CDR3 reads CAWTGTAYEQYF. CDR3 in DNA: TGTGCCTGGACGGGGACAGCCTACGAGCAGTACTTC. The entire variable domain, with the rest obtained from reference TRBV30 and TRBJ2-7, is as follows: SQTIHQWPATLVQPVGSPLSLECTVEGTSNPNLYWYRQAAGRGLQLLFYSVGIGQISSEVPQNLSASRPQDRQFILSSKKLLLSDSGFYLCAWTGTAYEQYFGPGTRLTVT.

The V gene is TRBV4-3, the J gene TRBJ2-5; perhaps TRBD1 as D (6 bases). Germline-derived CDR1 and CDR2 are LGHNA and YSLEER. CDR3 length: 16 residues. V was trimmed by 1 base and J by 2 bases, leaving 14 bases between them. Here the CDR3 reads CASSQVGGNWQETQYF. CDR3 bases: TGCGCCAGCAGCCAAGTAGGGGGAAACTGGCAAGAGACCCAGTACTTC.

The CDR3 region has the DNA TGTGCCAGCAGTTTATCAGGGGGTAAGACGCAGTATTTT. This codes for CASSLSGGKTQYF. This sequence joins TRBV28 and TRBJ2-3; TRBD1 aligns across 7 bases. The V segment lost 1 base and the J segment 9 bases; nucleotides outside the gene matches: 4. Germline CDR1 and CDR2: MDHEN and SYDVKM. CDR3 length equals 13 residues.

The chain employs TRBV7-2 and TRBJ1-2; 7 nucleotides agree with TRBD1. The CDR3 contains 15 residues. V trimming: 1 base; J trimming: 3 bases; junction bases outside the gene matches: 5. The germline CDR1 and CDR2 sequences are SGHTA and FQGNSA. Here the CDR3 DNA reads TGTGCCAGCAGCTTAGGAAGGGGGCGGTACTATGGCTACACCTTC. The encoded protein is CASSLGRGRYYGYTF.

V gene TRBV19 combines with J gene TRBJ2-2; unclear D gene. CDR1 is LNHDA, CDR2 SQIVND, per germline (reference sequence). This CDR3 spans 14 amino acids. Trimming cost V 8 bases and J 0 bases, with 10 bases left between them. The CDR3 DNA is TGTGCCAGTGGGCAGAGATCGAACACCGGGGAGCTGTTTTTT. Its translation is CASGQRSNTGELFF.

This clone was counted a few times. The V gene is TRBV5-4, the J gene TRBJ2-2; D unclear. The germline CDR1 and CDR2 sequences are SGHNT and YYREEE (reference sequence). The CDR3 spans 15 residues. Trimming shortened V by 4 bases and J by 5 bases, and 15 bases separated the two germline ends. The CDR3 spells CASSPALRITGELFF. For the CDR3, the DNA is TGTGCCAGCAGCCCCGCCCTGCGGATTACCGGGGAGCTGTTTTTT.

The chain employs TRBV2 and TRBJ2-7, with 11 bases fitting TRBD2. With V trimmed by 7 bases and J by 3 bases, 8 bases remained unmatched. CDR1 and CDR2 (germline): SNHLY, FYNNEI. The CDR3 sequence is 15 residues long. The CDR3 DNA is TGTGCCAGCAAACTAGCGGGAGTTTCTGTCTACGAGCAGTACTTC. This codes for CASKLAGVSVYEQYF.

The chain carries TRBV9 and TRBJ2-1; TRBD2 aligns across 11 bases. V lost 0 bases and J lost 9; bases outside the gene matches: 5. Germline CDR1 and CDR2: SGDLS and YYNGEE. This CDR3 is built from 15 residues. In DNA, the CDR3 is TGTGCCAGCAGCGTAGTAGCGGGAGGGTTTGGTGAGCAGTTCTTC. This gives the protein CASSVVAGGFGEQFF.

The rearrangement uses TRBV28 and TRBJ2-7; 11 positions match TRBD2. CDR3 length: 19 residues. Germline CDR1 is MDHEN and CDR2 is SYDVKM. V shed 0 bases, J shed 3 bases, and the junction held 13 bases outside the gene matches. The CDR3 DNA follows: TGTGCCAGCAGTTTATGGGGGGGCGGTAGCGGGAGGGCTAACTACGAGCAGTACTTC. It yields the protein CASSLWGGGSGRANYEQYF.

The gene calls are TRBV7-7 and TRBJ2-5, with 12 positions matching TRBD1. Germline trimming cut 8 bases from V and 2 bases from J; bases unmatched to any gene: 6. The CDR3 consists of 15 residues. The germline V gene has CDR1 SSHAT and CDR2 FNYEAQ (reference sequence). For the CDR3, the DNA is TGTGCCAGCGGGACAGGGGGCGGCCGACAAGAGACCCAGTACTTC. This sequence encodes CASGTGGGRQETQYF. Drawing the rest from reference TRBV7-7 and TRBJ2-5, the complete variable domain is GAGVSQSPRYKVTKRGQDVTLRCDPISSHATLYWYQQALGQGPEFLTYFNYEAQPDKSGLPSDRFSAERPEGSISTLTIQRTEQRDSAMYRCASGTGGGRQETQYFGPGTRLLVL.

The chain employs TRBV7-2 and TRBJ2-6; TRBD2 agrees at 7 bases. Per germline, CDR1 SGHTA and CDR2 FQGNSA. The V gene end was trimmed by 5 bases and the J gene end by 1 base; junction bases not matched to a gene: 2. The CDR3 extends over 15 amino acids. CDR3 nucleotide sequence: TGTGCCAGCAGCCACGGGGGGTCTGGGGCCAACGTCCTGACTTTC. It encodes CASSHGGSGANVLTF.

The gene calls are TRBV5-4 and TRBJ2-2; TRBD1 aligns across 8 bases. There are 15 residues in the CDR3. The V gene end was trimmed by 6 bases and the J gene end by 5 bases; junction bases not matched to a gene: 9. Germline V gene data show CDR1 as SGHNT and CDR2 as YYREEE (reference sequence). DNA of the CDR3: TGTGCCAGCAAATTGACAGGGGTAGGAACCGGGGAGCTGTTTTTT. Protein sequence: CASKLTGVGTGELFF.

For the CDR3, the DNA is TGTGCCAGCAGCCCCCAGGGCGGCGCCTATGGCTACACCTTC. Its protein is CASSPQGGAYGYTF. The chain couples TRBV7-3 to TRBJ1-2; TRBD1 might be the D (5 bases). The CDR3 is 14 residues long. V lost 5 bases, J lost 4 bases, and 14 bases lay in between. Germline CDR1 is SGHTA and CDR2 is FQGTGA. The full variable domain, completed using reference TRBV7-3 and TRBJ1-2, is GAGVSQTPSNKVTEKGKYVELRCDPISGHTALYWYRQSLGQGPEFLIYFQGTGAADDSGLPNDRFFAVRPEGSVSTLKIQRTERGDSAVYLCASSPQGGAYGYTFGSGTRLTVV.

The chain carries TRBV7-9 and TRBJ1-2, with D possibly matching TRBD1 (6 bases). Trimming shortened V by 5 bases and J by 7 bases, and 17 bases separated the two germline ends. The CDR3 length is 14 residues. Germline V gene data show CDR1 as SEHNR and CDR2 as FQNEAQ (reference sequence). The CDR3, as DNA: TGTGCCAGCAGCCGAAGGGGGTGGGGTGGTGGCTACACCTTC. Translated: CASSRRGWGGGYTF.

CDR3 sequence (DNA): TGTGCCAGCAGTTTAAGGACAGAAGCTTTCTTT. It translates to CASSLRTEAFF. The gene calls are TRBV28 and TRBJ1-1; a weak D match, TRBD1 (5 bases). The CDR3 spans 11 residues. Trimming shortened V by 2 bases and J by 8 bases, and 6 bases separated the two germline ends. CDR1 and CDR2 (germline): MDHEN, SYDVKM.

The chain joins TRBV21-1 to TRBJ2-3; the D call of TRBD1 is as the table states it, not checked on the DNA. TRBV21-1 is a recognized pseudogene. The CDR3 covers 18 residues. The CDR3 reads CASSTQNADRGRTDTQYF. In nucleotides, the CDR3 is TGTGCCAGCAGCACCCAGAACGCGGACAGGGGGCGCACAGATACGCAGTATTTT.

The rearrangement links TRBV2 to TRBJ1-5, with TRBD1 identical over 7 bases. The V and J ends lost 5 bases and 7 bases, in that order; junction bases with no gene match: 8. The length of the CDR3 is 14 residues. Per germline, CDR1 SNHLY and CDR2 FYNNEI. The CDR3 loop reads CASSRGTVKQPQHF. Written as DNA, the CDR3 is TGTGCCAGCAGTCGCGGGACAGTCAAGCAGCCCCAGCATTTT.

The chain employs TRBV10-3 and TRBJ2-3; D might be TRBD2 (5 bases). CDR1 and CDR2 from the germline V gene are ENHRY and SYGVKD. The CDR3 is 14 amino acids. Deletions cut 3 bases from V and 6 bases from J, with 13 bases between. CDR3 nucleotide sequence: TGTGCCATCAGTGATGTCGGCCGAGGGGATACGCAGTATTTT. Translation gives CAISDVGRGDTQYF.

In regard to this clone: The germline gene is not matched at one end of the junction; a read error may be the cause. The chain is built from TRBV20-1 and TRBJ2-1; D may be TRBD2 (5 bases). Germline CDR1 and CDR2: DFQATT and SNEGSKA (reference sequence). This CDR3 region has 11 residues. The CDR3 DNA reads as TGCAGTGCTAGAGGAAGCGGAGAAGGTATCTTC. Translating gives CSARGSGEGIF.

The CDR3 nucleotides read TGTGCCAGCAGCCAAGCCAAGCCCGACATAAACTATGGCTACACCTTC. This gives the protein CASSQAKPDINYGYTF. The chain joins TRBV3-1 (or the pseudogene TRBV3-2) to TRBJ1-2; no definite D call. V lost 1 base and J 2 bases, leaving 14 bases between the germline ends. The CDR3 contains 16 residues. Per the germline V gene, CDR1 is LGHDT and CDR2 is YNNKEL (reference sequence).

In its sample, this clone was seen once. V gene TRBV6-2 or TRBV6-3 combines with J gene TRBJ2-3, with 9 bases that match TRBD2. Germline V gene data show CDR1 as MNHEY and CDR2 as SVGEGT. The ends lost 3 bases at V and 2 bases at J; junction bases unmatched: 9. The CDR3 contains 17 residues. CDR3: CASSYPLAGRTTDTQYF. In nucleotides, the CDR3 is TGTGCCAGCAGTTATCCCCTAGCGGGACGAACCACAGATACGCAGTATTTT.